The T cell receptor (beta chain) under discussion was sequenced for a study of neurological immune-mediated disorders. MiXCR, applied by TCRdb to the 5' RACE reads, yields one record per CDR3 protein. The data contain roughly 38,000 distinct CDR3 sequences, 2% to 2.5% of them singletons. This clonotype was observed at least ten times. Germline is not matched at one junction end, which may reflect a read error. The CDR3 is 15 amino acids. Per the germline V gene, CDR1 is KGHDR and CDR2 is SFDVKD. The rearrangement joins TRBV24-1 to TRBJ2-7; 8 nucleotides line up with TRBD2. Source material: PBMCs. The origin of this receptor is a man under 40 with multiple sclerosis. The CDR3 DNA reads TGTGCCAGCAGTGGCCCGCCGGGAGGGGTCAACGAGCAGTACTTC. The encoded protein is CASSGPPGGVNEQYF.